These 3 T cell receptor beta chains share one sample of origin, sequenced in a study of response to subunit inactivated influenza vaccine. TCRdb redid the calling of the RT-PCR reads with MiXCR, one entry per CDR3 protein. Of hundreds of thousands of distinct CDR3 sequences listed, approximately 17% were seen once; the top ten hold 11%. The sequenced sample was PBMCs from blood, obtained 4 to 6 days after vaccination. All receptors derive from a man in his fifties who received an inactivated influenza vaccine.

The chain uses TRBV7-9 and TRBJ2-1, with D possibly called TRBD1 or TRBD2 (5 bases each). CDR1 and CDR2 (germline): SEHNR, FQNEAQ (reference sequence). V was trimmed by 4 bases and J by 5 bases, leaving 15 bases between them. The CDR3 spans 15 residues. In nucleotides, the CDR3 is TGTGCCAGCAGCTGGGACGGTGTTGGAAACAATGAGCAGTTCTTC. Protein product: CASSWDGVGNNEQFF.

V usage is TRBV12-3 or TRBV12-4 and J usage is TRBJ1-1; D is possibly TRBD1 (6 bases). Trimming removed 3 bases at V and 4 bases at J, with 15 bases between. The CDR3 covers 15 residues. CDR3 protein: CASSFIVPRGTEAFF. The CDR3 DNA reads TGTGCCAGCAGTTTCATAGTTCCCAGGGGCACTGAAGCTTTCTTT.

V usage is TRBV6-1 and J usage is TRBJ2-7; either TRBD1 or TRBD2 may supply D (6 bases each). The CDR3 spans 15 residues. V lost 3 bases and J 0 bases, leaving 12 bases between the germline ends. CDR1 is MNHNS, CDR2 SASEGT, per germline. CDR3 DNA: TGTGCCAGCAGTGACGGGGGCAGGTCCTCCTACGAGCAGTACTTC. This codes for CASSDGGRSSYEQYF.